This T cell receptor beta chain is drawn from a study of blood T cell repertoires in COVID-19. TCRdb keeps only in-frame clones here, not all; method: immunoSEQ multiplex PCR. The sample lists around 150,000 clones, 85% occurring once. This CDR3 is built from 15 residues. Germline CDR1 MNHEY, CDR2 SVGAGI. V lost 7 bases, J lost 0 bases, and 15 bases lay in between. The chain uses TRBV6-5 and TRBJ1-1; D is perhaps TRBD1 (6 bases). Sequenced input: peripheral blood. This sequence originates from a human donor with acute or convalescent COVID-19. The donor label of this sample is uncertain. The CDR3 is CASIMGGPMNTEAFF. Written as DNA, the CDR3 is TGTGCCAGCATAATGGGGGGGCCGATGAACACTGAAGCTTTCTTT.